Below are 3 T cell receptor beta chains sequenced from a single sample in a study of shared clonotypes between healthy human individuals. Clones were sequenced by immunoSEQ multiplex PCR, and TCRdb holds only the in-frame ones, with some missing. The repertoire holds about 380,000 clones, with just over 95% as singletons. Sequencing used memory CD8+ T cells sorted from blood. The sample's subset: CD45RO+ cells pooled with CCR7-negative TemRA cells. The receptors here all came from a man between 25 and 39 years old in good health.

The chain is built from TRBV7-9 and TRBJ2-1; 9 positions agree with TRBD2. This CDR3 region has 13 residues. Trimming at V came to 5 bases and at J to 9 bases, leaving 5 bases not matched to a gene. In germline, CDR1 is SEHNR, CDR2 FQNEAQ (reference sequence). CDR3 in amino acids: CASSLSGSLEQFF. CDR3 nucleotide sequence: TGTGCCAGCAGCCTTAGCGGGAGCCTTGAGCAGTTCTTC.

The chain has TRBV15 and TRBJ2-3; D unresolved. The germline V and J ends were trimmed by 6 bases and 2 bases, with 6 bases remaining between them. Germline assignment: CDR1 LNHNV and CDR2 YYDKDF (reference sequence). The CDR3 sequence is 12 residues long. This CDR3 is CATRSLTDTQYF. The CDR3 DNA reads as TGTGCCACCAGATCGCTCACAGATACGCAGTATTTT. Combining the CDR3 with reference TRBV15 and TRBJ2-3 gives the whole variable domain DAMVIQNPRYQVTQFGKPVTLSCSQTLNHNVMYWYQQKSSQAPKLLFHYYDKDFNNEADTPDNFQSRRPNTSFCFLDIRSPGLGDTAMYLCATRSLTDTQYFGPGTRLTVL.

The chain combines TRBV10-3 with TRBJ1-1; D gene uncertain. The V and J ends lost 2 bases and 3 bases respectively, with 10 bases between them. Germline V lookup: CDR1 ENHRY, CDR2 SYGVKD. This CDR3 is 14 amino acids long. The CDR3 DNA reads as TGTGCCATCAGTGAGGGGCAGAGGCACACTGAAGCTTTCTTT. Protein: CAISEGQRHTEAFF.